Listed here are 6 T cell receptor beta chains from one sample, sequenced in a study of cytomegalovirus exposure and HLA in healthy donors. Clones were sequenced by immunoSEQ multiplex PCR, and TCRdb holds only the in-frame ones, with some missing. The table records just under 65,000 clones, 95% of them present only once. Sequenced material: PBMCs. Receptors originate from a woman in her late teens or twenties in good health and CMV-seropositive.

This chain connects TRBV25-1 to TRBJ1-6; perhaps TRBD1 as D (5 bases). The CDR3 runs 13 residues. Trimming took off 3 bases at V and 7 bases at J, with 7 bases between the two ends. Germline lookup yields CDR1 MGHDK and CDR2 SYGVNS. The CDR3 DNA reads TGTGCCAGCAGTGACACAGGAAATTCACCCCTCCACTTT. It codes for CASSDTGNSPLHF.

V usage is TRBV28 and J usage is TRBJ2-3; TRBD1 agrees at 8 bases. The length of the CDR3 is 14 residues. Trimming cost V 6 bases and J 4 bases; bases outside gene matches: 6. The V gene's germline CDR1 is MDHEN and CDR2 SYDVKM. The CDR3 reads CASRSGQGPDTQYF. For the CDR3, the DNA is TGTGCCAGCAGGTCTGGACAGGGCCCAGATACGCAGTATTTT. Drawing the rest from reference TRBV28 and TRBJ2-3, the complete variable domain is DVKVTQSSRYLVKRTGEKVFLECVQDMDHENMFWYRQDPGLGLRLIYFSYDVKMKEKGDIPEGYSVSREKKERFSLILESASTNQTSMYLCASRSGQGPDTQYFGPGTRLTVL.

J is TRBJ1-5 and V is TRBV28; D not resolved. Trimming stripped 4 bases from V and 3 bases from J, with 10 bases between. CDR1 and CDR2 from the germline V gene are MDHEN and SYDVKM. The CDR3 loop spans 14 amino acids. For the CDR3, the DNA is TGTGCCAGCAGTTCTGGCAGGTTCAATCAGCCCCAGCATTTT. Amino acids: CASSSGRFNQPQHF.

The chain combines TRBV27 with TRBJ2-6, with D unclear. V lost 3 bases and J 0 bases, leaving 6 bases between the germline ends. The CDR3 consists of 15 residues. The germline V gene encodes CDR1 MNHEY and CDR2 SMNVEV (reference sequence). The CDR3, as DNA: TGTGCCAGCAGTTTGTGGAGCTCTGGGGCCAACGTCCTGACTTTC. Its protein product is CASSLWSSGANVLTF. The variable domain in full, completed from reference TRBV27 and TRBJ2-6, reads EAQVTQNPRYLITVTGKKLTVTCSQNMNHEYMSWYRQDPGLGLRQIYYSMNVEVTDKGDVPEGYKVSRKEKRNFPLILESPSPNQTSLYFCASSLWSSGANVLTFGAGSRLTVL.

The chain carries TRBV27 and TRBJ1-2; TRBD1 aligns across 7 bases. CDR1 and CDR2 from the germline V gene are MNHEY and SMNVEV (reference sequence). The CDR3 has 19 residues. The V segment lost 5 bases and the J segment 0 bases; nucleotides outside the gene matches: 18. CDR3 nucleotides: TGTGCCAGCAGTCTTGGGACAGCCTCGCCGTGGGGAGCTAACTATGGCTACACCTTC. It codes for CASSLGTASPWGANYGYTF.

The V and J genes are TRBV19 and TRBJ1-4; tentative D call: TRBD1 (5 bases). V was pared by 7 bases and J by 3 bases, with 12 bases between. There are 14 residues in the CDR3. The germline gives CDR1 LNHDA, CDR2 SQIVND (reference sequence). In DNA form, the CDR3 reads TGTGCCAGTATGGGGGGAAATTCTAATGAAAAACTGTTTTTT. Translated, it gives CASMGGNSNEKLFF.